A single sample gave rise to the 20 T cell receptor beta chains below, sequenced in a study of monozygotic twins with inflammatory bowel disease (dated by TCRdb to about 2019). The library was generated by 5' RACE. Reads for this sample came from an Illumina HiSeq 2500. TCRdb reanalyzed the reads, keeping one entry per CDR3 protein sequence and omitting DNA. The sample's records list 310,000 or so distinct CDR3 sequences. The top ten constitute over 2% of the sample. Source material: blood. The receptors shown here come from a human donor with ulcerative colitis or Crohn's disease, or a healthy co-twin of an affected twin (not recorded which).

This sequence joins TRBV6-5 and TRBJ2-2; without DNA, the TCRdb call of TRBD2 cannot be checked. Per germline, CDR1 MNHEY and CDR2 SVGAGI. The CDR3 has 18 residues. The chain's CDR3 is CASSYRWADNTNTGELFF.

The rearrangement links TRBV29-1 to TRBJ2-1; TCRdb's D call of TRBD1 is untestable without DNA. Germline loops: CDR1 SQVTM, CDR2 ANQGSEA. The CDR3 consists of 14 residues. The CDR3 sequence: CSVLGREGLNEQFF.

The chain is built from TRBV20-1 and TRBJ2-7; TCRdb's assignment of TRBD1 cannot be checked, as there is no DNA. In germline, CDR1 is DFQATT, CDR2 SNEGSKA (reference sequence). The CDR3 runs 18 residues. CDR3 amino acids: CSARDQATPGGTFYEQYF.

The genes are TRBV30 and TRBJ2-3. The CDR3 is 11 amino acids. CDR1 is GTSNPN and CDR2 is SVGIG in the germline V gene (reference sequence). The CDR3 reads CAWSFTDTQYF.

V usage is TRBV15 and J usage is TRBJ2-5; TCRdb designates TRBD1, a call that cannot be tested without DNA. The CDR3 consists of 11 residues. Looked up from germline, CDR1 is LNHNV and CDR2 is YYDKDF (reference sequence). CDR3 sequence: CATQGEETQYF.

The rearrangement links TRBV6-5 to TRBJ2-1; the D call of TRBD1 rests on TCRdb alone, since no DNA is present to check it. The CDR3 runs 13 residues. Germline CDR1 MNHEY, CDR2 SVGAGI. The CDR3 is CASRQTDYNEQFF.

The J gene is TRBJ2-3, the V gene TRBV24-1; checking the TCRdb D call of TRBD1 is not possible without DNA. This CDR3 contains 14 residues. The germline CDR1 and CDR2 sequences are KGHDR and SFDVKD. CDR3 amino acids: CATSVQGNTDTQYF.

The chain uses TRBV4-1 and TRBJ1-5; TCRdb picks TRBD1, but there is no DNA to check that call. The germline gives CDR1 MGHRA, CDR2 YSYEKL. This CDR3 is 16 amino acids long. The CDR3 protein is CASSVVVGATNQPQHF.

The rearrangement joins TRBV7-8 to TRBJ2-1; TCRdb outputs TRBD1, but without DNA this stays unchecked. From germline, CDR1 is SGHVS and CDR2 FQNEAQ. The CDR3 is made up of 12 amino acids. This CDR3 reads CASSLLQESQFF.

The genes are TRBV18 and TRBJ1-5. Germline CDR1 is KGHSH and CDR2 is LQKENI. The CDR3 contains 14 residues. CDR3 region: CASSPSGTNQPQHF. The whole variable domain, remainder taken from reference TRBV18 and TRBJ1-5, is NAGVMQNPRHLVRRRGQEARLRCSPMKGHSHVYWYRQLPEEGLKFMVYLQKENIIDESGMPKERFSAEFPKEGPSILRIQQVVRGDSAAYFCASSPSGTNQPQHFGDGTRLSIL.

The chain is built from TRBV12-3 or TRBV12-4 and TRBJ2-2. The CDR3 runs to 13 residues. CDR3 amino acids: CASLRTGTGELFF.

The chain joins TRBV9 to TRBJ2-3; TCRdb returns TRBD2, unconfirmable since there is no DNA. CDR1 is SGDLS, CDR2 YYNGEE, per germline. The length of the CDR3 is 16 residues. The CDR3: CASSGQGLAGADTQYF.

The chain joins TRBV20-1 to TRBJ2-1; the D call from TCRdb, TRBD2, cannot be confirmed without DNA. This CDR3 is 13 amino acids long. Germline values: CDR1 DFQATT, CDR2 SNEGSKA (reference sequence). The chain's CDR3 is CSQPPTGDNEQFF.

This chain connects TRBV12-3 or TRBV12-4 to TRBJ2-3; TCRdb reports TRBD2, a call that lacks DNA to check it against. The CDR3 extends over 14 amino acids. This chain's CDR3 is CASTWTSDTDTQYF.

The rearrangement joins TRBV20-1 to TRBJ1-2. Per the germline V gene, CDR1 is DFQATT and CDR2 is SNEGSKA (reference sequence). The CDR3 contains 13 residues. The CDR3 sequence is CSARDSVRYGYTF.

The CDR3 protein is CSASAGAYEQYF. V and J are TRBV29-1 and TRBJ2-7; the D gene TCRdb calls, TRBD1, cannot be checked with no DNA. Germline lookup yields CDR1 SQVTM and CDR2 ANQGSEA. The CDR3 spans 12 residues.

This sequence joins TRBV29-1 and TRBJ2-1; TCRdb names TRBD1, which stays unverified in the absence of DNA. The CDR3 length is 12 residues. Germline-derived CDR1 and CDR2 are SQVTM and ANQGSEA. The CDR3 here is CSVGKGPNEQFF.

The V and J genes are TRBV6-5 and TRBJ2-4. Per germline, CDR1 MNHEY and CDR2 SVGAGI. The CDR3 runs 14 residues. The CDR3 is CASSFRTAENIQYF.

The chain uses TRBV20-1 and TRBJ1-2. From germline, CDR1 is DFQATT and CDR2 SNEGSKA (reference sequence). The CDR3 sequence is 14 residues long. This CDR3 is CSARDPGVWEGYTF.

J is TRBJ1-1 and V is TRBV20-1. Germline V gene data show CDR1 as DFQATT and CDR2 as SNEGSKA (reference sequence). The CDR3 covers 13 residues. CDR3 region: CSARPQQNTEAFF.